The 23 T cell receptor beta chains reported below all come from one sample, sequenced in a study of regulatory T cells in long-lasting Graves disease. The sample's time point: newly diagnosed GD, antithyroid drugs for less than 3 months. From PBMCs, RNA was extracted and then used to make the TCR library. Library construction for TCR beta used iRepertoire HTBI primers and Arm-PCR of CDR3 regions. TCRdb re-derived calls from the multiplex PCR reads in MiXCR, one entry per CDR3 protein. The repertoire holds a few hundred thousand distinct CDR3 sequences, with approximately 16% as singletons. This same sample was also taken into another study, of T cells in Graves' hyperthyroidism and ophthalmopathy.

The sequencing here drew on peripheral blood mononuclear cells (PBMCs), taken at new diagnosis, from a patient treated with antithyroid drugs. These receptors all stem from a woman aged 40 to 49 with Graves disease.

This clonotype occurred many times. The rearrangement uses TRBV3-1 and TRBJ2-6; D could derive from TRBD1 or TRBD2 (5 bases each). This CDR3 has 15 amino acids. Germline values: CDR1 LGHDT, CDR2 YNNKEL (reference sequence). With 4 bases removed from V and 4 bases from J, the gap between germline ends came to 11 bases. The CDR3 DNA reads as TGTGCCAGCAGCCGCTCGGGGACCGGGGCCAACGTCCTGACTTTC. It specifies CASSRSGTGANVLTF.

This clonotype was recorded a few times. This rearrangement joins TRBV4-1 to TRBJ2-7, with D possibly TRBD2 on 6 matching bases. Germline loops: CDR1 MGHRA, CDR2 YSYEKL. The CDR3 sequence is 13 residues long. V was shortened by 0 bases and J by 7 bases, with 10 bases between the two germline ends. This CDR3 is CASSQDPGEEQYF. Here the CDR3 DNA reads TGCGCCAGCAGCCAAGATCCGGGGGAGGAGCAGTACTTC.

This clonotype was seen repeatedly, ten times or more. The chain couples TRBV20-1 to TRBJ2-2; 9 bases agree with TRBD1. The length of the CDR3 is 16 residues. Germline lookup yields CDR1 DFQATT and CDR2 SNEGSKA (reference sequence). V lost 0 bases, J lost 3 bases, and 5 bases stayed unmatched. CDR3 region: CSAREWGQGYTGELFF. CDR3 nucleotides: TGCAGTGCTAGAGAGTGGGGACAGGGATACACCGGGGAGCTGTTTTTT.

The sample holds many counts of this clonotype. The chain employs TRBV11-2 and TRBJ2-3; D is undetermined. The V and J ends lost 1 base and 1 base respectively, with 9 bases between them. Per the germline V gene, CDR1 is SGHAT and CDR2 is FQNNGV. The CDR3 runs 15 residues. Here the CDR3 DNA reads TGTGCCAGCAGCTTAGTTGGGATCGGCACAGATACGCAGTATTTT. It specifies CASSLVGIGTDTQYF.

The chain uses TRBV6-2 or TRBV6-3 and TRBJ2-4; 13 nucleotides match TRBD2. V dropped 6 bases and J dropped 4; count of bases not matched to a gene: 6. This CDR3 region has 16 residues. Per the germline V gene, CDR1 is MNHEY and CDR2 is SVGEGT. The CDR3 loop is CASSPGLAGWKNIQYF. CDR3 coding DNA: TGTGCCAGCAGCCCGGGACTAGCGGGATGGAAAAACATTCAGTACTTC.

V is TRBV4-2 and J is TRBJ2-3, with D hard to call. The CDR3 totals 13 residues. The V and J ends lost 5 bases and 1 base respectively, with 7 bases between them. Germline CDR1 is LGHNA and CDR2 is YNFKEQ. The CDR3 bases are TGTGCCAGCAGCATAGAGGGCACAGATACGCAGTATTTT. The encoded protein is CASSIEGTDTQYF.

In its sample, this clonotype was seen a few times. A much larger clone differs by one base, so this may be a read error. The rearrangement uses TRBV27 and TRBJ2-3; TRBD2 agrees at 8 bases. Germline V gene sequence: CDR1 MNHEY, CDR2 SMNVEV (reference sequence). V shed 11 bases and J 6 bases; nucleotides not matched to a gene: 13. The length of the CDR3 is 14 residues. The CDR3 DNA reads as TGTGCCGGCAAGCTCGGGACTAGAAGGGATACGCAGTATTTT. Its protein product is CAGKLGTRRDTQYF.

This clonotype has ten or more counts. The J gene is TRBJ1-3, the V gene TRBV28; D ambiguous. V lost 8 bases and J 1 base, leaving 12 bases between the germline ends. This CDR3 is built from 14 residues. Germline V gives CDR1 MDHEN, CDR2 SYDVKM. The CDR3 DNA reads TGTGCCAGCGCTGAAGGGTGGTCTGGAAACACCATATATTTT. The encoded protein is CASAEGWSGNTIYF.

There are many counts of this clonotype. The rearrangement links TRBV12-3 or TRBV12-4 to TRBJ2-7; 9 bases are a match to TRBD2. V lost 1 base to trimming and J lost 5 bases; unmatched junction nucleotides: 6. CDR3 length: 15 amino acids. CDR3 sequence: CASSLVASGTNEQYF. Here the CDR3 DNA reads TGTGCCAGCAGTTTAGTCGCTAGCGGGACCAACGAGCAGTACTTC.

The chain joins TRBV20-1 to TRBJ2-3, with 7 nucleotides matching TRBD1. V lost 3 bases to trimming and J lost 0 bases; unmatched junction nucleotides: 15. The CDR3 totals 18 residues. Germline values: CDR1 DFQATT, CDR2 SNEGSKA (reference sequence). The CDR3 bases are TGCAGTGCTAGTCCGATTGCAGGACAGGCCGCTAGCACAGATACGCAGTATTTT. This encodes CSASPIAGQAASTDTQYF.

V gene TRBV6-1 combines with J gene TRBJ2-1, with no clear D. Germline CDR1 and CDR2: MNHNS and SASEGT. Trimming pared 6 bases from V and 4 bases from J, leaving 7 bases between. The CDR3 spans 12 residues. The CDR3 DNA follows: TGTGCCAGCAGGGTGGGATACAATGAGCAGTTCTTC. The encoded protein is CASRVGYNEQFF.

The chain recombines TRBV11-2 with TRBJ2-7; D possibly uses TRBD1 or TRBD2 (7 bases each). V dropped 1 base and J dropped 1 base, with 17 bases sitting between them. Per germline, CDR1 SGHAT and CDR2 FQNNGV. This CDR3 comprises 17 residues. Here the CDR3 reads CASSLVQGGGLSYEQYF. In nucleotides, the CDR3 is TGTGCCAGCAGCTTAGTCCAGGGGGGGGGGCTTTCCTACGAGCAGTACTTC.

This clonotype was picked up many times. The chain recombines TRBV5-5 with TRBJ2-2, with D unresolved. V lost 1 base, J lost 7 bases, and 8 bases lay in between. This CDR3 spans 13 amino acids. Germline lookup yields CDR1 SGHKS and CDR2 YYEKEE (reference sequence). CDR3 DNA: TGTGCCAGCAGCTTGTTGATTGGCGGGGAGCTGTTTTTT. Protein sequence: CASSLLIGGELFF.

V is TRBV27 and J is TRBJ2-5; 7 bases agree with TRBD2. J was trimmed by 1 base and V by 6 bases; bases with no gene match: 11. The CDR3 sequence is 16 residues long. CDR1 is MNHEY and CDR2 is SMNVEV in the germline V gene (reference sequence). The CDR3 protein is CASRKGTTAAQETQYF. The CDR3 DNA reads TGTGCCAGCAGAAAAGGGACTACCGCAGCCCAAGAGACCCAGTACTTC.

This chain joins TRBV28 and TRBJ2-1, with 9 bases lining up with TRBD2. J was trimmed by 7 bases and V by 8 bases; bases with no gene match: 18. Germline CDR1 reads MDHEN; CDR2 reads SYDVKM. This CDR3 has 17 amino acids. The CDR3 here is CASVGWVAGVMGNEQFF. For the CDR3, the DNA is TGTGCCAGCGTAGGTTGGGTAGCGGGAGTTATGGGAAATGAGCAGTTCTTC.

This clonotype was detected many times. The chain carries TRBV7-9 and TRBJ2-1, with 14 bases matching TRBD2. V lost 2 bases, J lost 9 bases, and 9 bases stayed unmatched. From germline, CDR1 is SEHNR and CDR2 FQNEAQ (reference sequence). The CDR3 is 17 residues long. The CDR3 is CASSLWGLAGAGGEQFF. CDR3 nucleotide sequence: TGTGCCAGCAGCTTATGGGGACTAGCGGGAGCCGGGGGTGAGCAGTTCTTC. The full variable domain, in which reference TRBV7-9 and TRBJ2-1 provide the parts outside the CDR3, is DTGVSQNPRHKITKRGQNVTFRCDPISEHNRLYWYRQTLGQGPEFLTYFQNEAQLEKSRLLSDRFSAERPKGSFSTLEIQRTEQGDSAMYLCASSLWGLAGAGGEQFFGPGTRLTVL.

In its sample, this clonotype was seen many times. The genes are TRBV12-3 or TRBV12-4 and TRBJ2-7, with D uncertain. The ends were cut back, 5 bases at V and 3 bases at J, with 14 bases in the middle. This CDR3 contains 14 residues. This chain's CDR3 is CASSQYRRDYEQYF. The CDR3 DNA follows: TGTGCCAGCAGTCAATACAGAAGGGACTACGAGCAGTACTTC.

This clonotype was seen at least ten times. V and J are TRBV11-2 and TRBJ2-3, with 9 bases lining up with TRBD1. Germline loops: CDR1 SGHAT, CDR2 FQNNGV. CDR3 length equals 15 residues. Losses at the gene ends were 0 bases for V and 6 bases for J; bases not matched to a gene: 4. The CDR3 protein is CASSLEGQGGDTQYF. In DNA, the CDR3 is TGTGCCAGCAGCTTAGAGGGACAGGGTGGTGATACGCAGTATTTT.

This clonotype was found many times. The chain couples TRBV20-1 to TRBJ1-2; D is possibly TRBD1 (5 bases). The CDR3 contains 15 residues. The V gene lost 5 bases and the J gene lost 8 bases, with 24 bases spanning the gap. Germline V gene lookup returns CDR1 DFQATT and CDR2 SNEGSKA (reference sequence). In nucleotides, the CDR3 is TGCAGTGCTCTAAGAAAGCGGGACGGTCCGTTGGGCTACACCTTC. Translation gives CSALRKRDGPLGYTF.

The sample holds many counts of this clonotype. The V gene is TRBV4-1, the J gene TRBJ1-1; the D is unclear. This CDR3 is built from 13 residues. Looked up from germline, CDR1 is MGHRA and CDR2 is YSYEKL. The germline V and J ends were trimmed by 5 bases and 0 bases, with 7 bases remaining between them. The CDR3 region has the DNA TGCGCCAGCAGCGTATCGGTGAACACTGAAGCTTTCTTT. It is translated as CASSVSVNTEAFF.

This clonotype appeared many times. The CDR3 here is CASSTGVNQPQHF. The CDR3 coding sequence is TGTGCCAGCTCCACAGGGGTCAATCAGCCCCAGCATTTT. The genes are TRBV27 and TRBJ1-5; 7 bases map to TRBD1. V was clipped by 8 bases and J by 3 bases; unmatched bases: 4. There are 13 residues in the CDR3. Per germline, CDR1 MNHEY and CDR2 SMNVEV (reference sequence).

At least ten counts were recorded for this clonotype. The J gene is TRBJ1-1, the V gene TRBV7-9; a possible D gene is TRBD1 (6 bases). The CDR3 has 16 residues. The V gene lost 0 bases and the J gene lost 0 bases, with 11 bases spanning the gap. Germline V gene lookup returns CDR1 SEHNR and CDR2 FQNEAQ (reference sequence). CDR3 DNA: TGTGCCAGCAGCTTAGCATGGGGGGCAGTGAACACTGAAGCTTTCTTT. It encodes CASSLAWGAVNTEAFF.

The chain has TRBV29-1 and TRBJ2-3; D might be TRBD2 (5 bases). The CDR3 covers 17 residues. From germline, CDR1 is SQVTM and CDR2 ANQGSEA. Trimming pared 5 bases from V and 5 bases from J, leaving 26 bases between. CDR3 amino acids: CSVNSVPRDRHIDTQYF. The CDR3 DNA follows: TGCAGCGTTAACAGCGTCCCCCGGGATCGCCATATAGATACGCAGTATTTT.